Each of the 27 T cell receptor beta chains below was sequenced from the same sample in a study of cytomegalovirus exposure and HLA in healthy donors. PCR used 60 Vbeta primers and 13 Jbeta primers. Data came from immunoSEQ multiplex PCR; TCRdb stores just in-frame clones and leaves some out. The table records about 130,000 clones, 73% of them present only once. The sequencing input was PBMCs. These receptors were collected from a man aged 60-69 years in good health and CMV-seropositive.

This clone was recorded a few times. The chain carries TRBV7-9 and TRBJ2-7; D might be TRBD2 (5 bases). V lost 7 bases and J lost 6, with 22 bases in between. Germline V gene sequence: CDR1 SEHNR, CDR2 FQNEAQ (reference sequence). The CDR3 consists of 15 residues. Written as DNA, the CDR3 is TGTGCCAGCACCGTAATAACAGCCGGCGAGGGCGAGCAGTACTTC. Residues: CASTVITAGEGEQYF.

The V call is TRBV9, the J call TRBJ1-1; D is undetermined. Trimming pared 4 bases from V and 1 base from J, leaving 11 bases between. This CDR3 is built from 14 residues. CDR1 SGDLS and CDR2 YYNGEE come from the germline V gene. The chain's CDR3 is CASSLAGGNTEAFF. The CDR3 nucleotides are TGTGCCAGCAGCCTCGCGGGAGGGAACACTGAAGCTTTCTTT. The whole variable domain, filled in from reference TRBV9 and TRBJ1-1, reads DSGVTQTPKHLITATGQRVTLRCSPRSGDLSVYWYQQSLDQGLQFLIQYYNGEERAKGNILERFSAQQFPDLHSELNLSSLELGDSALYFCASSLAGGNTEAFFGQGTRLTVV.

The chain joins TRBV11-2 to TRBJ2-7; maybe TRBD1 (5 bases). Trimming left V 0 bases short and J 4 bases short, with 10 bases between. This CDR3 is 14 amino acids long. Germline-derived CDR1 and CDR2 are SGHAT and FQNNGV. CDR3 sequence: CASSLEIGAYEQYF. The DNA of the CDR3 is TGTGCCAGCAGCTTAGAGATAGGGGCTTACGAGCAGTACTTC.

The V call is TRBV6-6, the J call TRBJ2-3, with 8 positions matching TRBD2. The length of the CDR3 is 14 residues. Germline V lookup: CDR1 MNHNY, CDR2 SVGAGI (reference sequence). The trim removed 8 bases at V and 0 bases at J, leaving 4 bases unmatched. In DNA form, the CDR3 reads TGTGCCAGCTCGGGGGGGGCTAGCACAGATACGCAGTATTTT. As protein: CASSGGASTDTQYF.

The chain carries TRBV28 and TRBJ2-2, with 10 nucleotides matching TRBD1. CDR3 length equals 18 residues. Germline lookup yields CDR1 MDHEN and CDR2 SYDVKM. V lost 5 bases and J lost 5; bases outside the gene matches: 14. CDR3 sequence (DNA): TGTGCCAGCAGTGCACCGGGACAGGGGATTAGTGGGACCGGGGAGCTGTTTTTT. It translates to CASSAPGQGISGTGELFF.

This chain joins TRBV18 and TRBJ2-1; 8 nucleotides line up with TRBD2. J gave up 5 bases and V 3 bases, and 9 bases lay outside the gene matches. This CDR3 region has 16 residues. Germline CDR1 KGHSH, CDR2 LQKENI. CDR3 in DNA: TGTGCCAGCTCACCCTTTGAGCGGGGGAAGGACAATGAGCAGTTCTTC. It translates to CASSPFERGKDNEQFF. Full variable domain (missing parts from reference TRBV18 and TRBJ2-1): NAGVMQNPRHLVRRRGQEARLRCSPMKGHSHVYWYRQLPEEGLKFMVYLQKENIIDESGMPKERFSAEFPKEGPSILRIQQVVRGDSAAYFCASSPFERGKDNEQFFGPGTRLTVL.

For this clone: A read error may account for a junction end that differs from germline. The rearrangement links TRBV7-7 to TRBJ2-1; possibly TRBD1 for D (8 bases). Germline V gene sequence: CDR1 SSHAT, CDR2 FNYEAQ (reference sequence). This CDR3 is built from 15 residues. The CDR3, as DNA: TGTGCTAGCAGCTTGGACAGGGAGCGGGGCAATGAGCAGTTCTTC. Encoded protein: CASSLDRERGNEQFF. Drawing the rest from reference TRBV7-7 and TRBJ2-1, the complete variable domain is GAGVSQSPRYKVTKRGQDVTLRCDPISSHATLYWYQQALGQGPEFLTYFNYEAQPDKSGLPSDRFSAERPEGSISTLTIQRTEQRDSAMYRCASSLDRERGNEQFFGPGTRLTVL.

The chain carries TRBV30 and TRBJ2-3; possibly TRBD2 for D (5 bases). CDR3 size: 15 residues. Between the trimmed V and J ends, which lost 4 bases and 0 bases, there was a span of 14 bases. Germline V CDR1 and CDR2: GTSNPN, SVGIG (reference sequence). The CDR3 nucleotides are TGTGCCTGGAACAGACTAATTCTTAGCACAGATACGCAGTATTTT. Encoded protein: CAWNRLILSTDTQYF. The variable domain in full, completed from reference TRBV30 and TRBJ2-3, reads SQTIHQWPATLVQPVGSPLSLECTVEGTSNPNLYWYRQAAGRGLQLLFYSVGIGQISSEVPQNLSASRPQDRQFILSSKKLLLSDSGFYLCAWNRLILSTDTQYFGPGTRLTVL.

The chain combines TRBV10-2 with TRBJ1-1; TRBD1 might be the D (5 bases). Looked up from germline, CDR1 is WSHSY and CDR2 is SAAADI. This CDR3 comprises 11 residues. The ends were cut back, 6 bases at V and 10 bases at J, with 12 bases in the middle. CDR3 protein: CASSRAQGAFF. As DNA, the CDR3 is TGCGCCAGCAGCCGGGCGCAGGGAGCTTTCTTT.

J is TRBJ2-7 and V is TRBV28, with TRBD2 as a possible D gene (5 bases). The germline V and J ends were trimmed by 5 bases and 5 bases, with 10 bases remaining between them. The CDR3 totals 12 residues. CDR1 is MDHEN, CDR2 SYDVKM, per germline. CDR3 sequence: CASSLTRDEQYF. The CDR3 nucleotides read TGTGCCAGCAGTCTCACGAGGGACGAGCAGTACTTC.

This sequence joins TRBV4-1 and TRBJ2-1; D not resolved. Germline values: CDR1 MGHRA, CDR2 YSYEKL. V was trimmed by 1 base and J by 8 bases, leaving 12 bases between them. The CDR3 is made up of 14 amino acids. The CDR3: CASSQVPGWDEQFF. The CDR3 bases are TGCGCCAGCAGCCAAGTCCCCGGGTGGGATGAGCAGTTCTTC.

This clone showed up just a few times. V gene TRBV28 combines with J gene TRBJ2-1, with TRBD2 identical over 9 bases. This CDR3 spans 14 amino acids. With 5 bases clipped from V and 15 bases from J, the junction kept 14 bases outside the gene matches. Germline V gene sequence: CDR1 MDHEN, CDR2 SYDVKM. The CDR3 region has the DNA TGTGCCAGCAGTGAACAGCGGGGGGCGACGATCCGGTTCTTC. Its protein is CASSEQRGATIRFF.

The gene calls are TRBV28 and TRBJ1-6; 11 positions match TRBD1. Trimming removed 3 bases from V and 10 bases from J; junction bases left unmatched: 5. From germline, CDR1 is MDHEN and CDR2 SYDVKM. The CDR3 spans 15 residues. This chain's CDR3 is CASSFPRTGGSPLHF. DNA of the CDR3: TGTGCCAGCAGTTTCCCGAGGACAGGGGGCTCACCCCTCCACTTT.

The gene calls are TRBV5-1 and TRBJ2-1; maybe TRBD1 (5 bases). Between the trimmed V and J ends, which lost 0 bases and 10 bases, there was a span of 11 bases. The CDR3 loop spans 13 amino acids. Germline loops: CDR1 SGHRS, CDR2 YFSETQ. The CDR3 spells CASSLEGPGEQFF. CDR3 bases: TGCGCCAGCAGCTTGGAGGGGCCCGGGGAGCAGTTCTTC.

The gene calls are TRBV30 and TRBJ2-7; TRBD1 matches at 7 bases. CDR1 and CDR2 (germline): GTSNPN, SVGIG (reference sequence). V lost 0 bases to trimming and J lost 4 bases; unmatched junction nucleotides: 6. The CDR3 spans 14 residues. The CDR3 DNA is TGTGCCTGGAGTGTCCCCGTCAGGGGGTACGAGCAGTACTTC. Protein sequence: CAWSVPVRGYEQYF.

With regard to this clone: One end of the junction is discordant with germline, which a read error may explain. The V and J genes are TRBV7-7 and TRBJ2-1; 9 bases are a match to TRBD2. The CDR3 has 15 amino acids. Germline V gene sequence: CDR1 SSHAT, CDR2 FNYEAQ (reference sequence). The CDR3: CASSPSGGSYNEQFF. In nucleotides, the CDR3 is TGTGCTAGCAGCCCCAGCGGGGGGTCTTACAATGAGCAGTTCTTC. Filled out from reference TRBV7-7 and TRBJ2-1, the complete variable domain reads GAGVSQSPRYKVTKRGQDVTLRCDPISSHATLYWYQQALGQGPEFLTYFNYEAQPDKSGLPSDRFSAERPEGSISTLTIQRTEQRDSAMYRCASSPSGGSYNEQFFGPGTRLTVL.

The V gene is TRBV23-1, the J gene TRBJ2-7; 10 bases align to TRBD1. TRBV23-1 is recorded as an ORF, its role being uncertain. The CDR3 contains 16 residues. The J segment lost 2 bases and the V segment lost 2 bases, leaving 6 bases of the junction unmatched. The CDR3 region has the DNA TGCGCCAGCAGTCAAGGTGGACAGGGGGTCCCCTACGAGCAGTACTTC. Amino acids: CASSQGGQGVPYEQYF.

The gene calls are TRBV19 and TRBJ2-2; D is undetermined. Between the trimmed V and J ends, which lost 4 bases and 0 bases, there was a span of 6 bases. This CDR3 is built from 14 residues. The germline gives CDR1 LNHDA, CDR2 SQIVND (reference sequence). This CDR3 reads CASSKTSNTGELFF. For the CDR3, the DNA is TGTGCCAGTAGTAAAACATCGAACACCGGGGAGCTGTTTTTT.

The chain employs TRBV5-4 and TRBJ2-3; 16 nucleotides match TRBD2. The CDR3 extends over 20 amino acids. Germline-derived CDR1 and CDR2 are SGHNT and YYREEE (reference sequence). The V and J ends lost 4 bases and 2 bases, in that order; junction bases with no gene match: 13. In DNA, the CDR3 is TGTGCCAGCAGCCCAATTCAGGGACTAGCGGGGGGGCGAAACACAGATACGCAGTATTTT. Translated, it gives CASSPIQGLAGGRNTDTQYF. Variable domain in full (rest from reference TRBV5-4 and TRBJ2-3): ETGVTQSPTHLIKTRGQQVTLRCSSQSGHNTVSWYQQALGQGPQFIFQYYREEENGRGNFPPRFSGLQFPNYSSELNVNALELDDSALYLCASSPIQGLAGGRNTDTQYFGPGTRLTVL.

The chain carries TRBV5-1 and TRBJ2-3, with D possibly matching TRBD1 (5 bases). The CDR3 contains 17 residues. V was trimmed by 4 bases and J by 2 bases, leaving 20 bases between them. CDR1 and CDR2 (germline): SGHRS, YFSETQ. The CDR3 loop is CASSPEGVGLFTDTQYF. The DNA for the CDR3 is TGCGCCAGCAGCCCGGAAGGGGTAGGGCTATTCACAGATACGCAGTATTTT. The full variable domain, with the rest looked up from reference TRBV5-1 and TRBJ2-3, is KAGVTQTPRYLIKTRGQQVTLSCSPISGHRSVSWYQQTPGQGLQFLFEYFSETQRNKGNFPGRFSGRQFSNSRSEMNVSTLELGDSALYLCASSPEGVGLFTDTQYFGPGTRLTVL.

J is TRBJ2-3 and V is TRBV7-6, with 9 bases aligning to TRBD1. With 3 bases clipped from V and 1 base from J, the junction kept 5 bases outside the gene matches. Germline V gene lookup returns CDR1 SGHVS and CDR2 FNYEAQ. The CDR3 extends over 16 amino acids. The CDR3 region has the DNA TGTGCCAGCAGCTTTCTCCGGACAGGGGGCACAGATACGCAGTATTTT. Translation: CASSFLRTGGTDTQYF.

This chain uses TRBV6-5 with TRBJ1-4; no clear D gene. CDR3 length equals 14 residues. The V gene's germline CDR1 is MNHEY and CDR2 SVGAGI. Trimming shortened V by 4 bases and J by 7 bases, and 13 bases separated the two germline ends. The CDR3 DNA reads as TGTGCCAGCAGTTTATCCGGGAGTAGTGAAAAACTGTTTTTT. Amino acid sequence: CASSLSGSSEKLFF.

This clone has a handful of counts. J is TRBJ2-7 and V is TRBV9, with D possibly being TRBD2 (5 bases). CDR3 length: 15 amino acids. Germline CDR1 SGDLS, CDR2 YYNGEE. V was shortened by 0 bases and J by 3 bases, with 13 bases between the two germline ends. The CDR3 region is CASSVESGENYEQYF. In DNA form, the CDR3 reads TGTGCCAGCAGCGTAGAGTCCGGGGAGAACTACGAGCAGTACTTC. The entire variable domain, with the rest obtained from reference TRBV9 and TRBJ2-7, is as follows: DSGVTQTPKHLITATGQRVTLRCSPRSGDLSVYWYQQSLDQGLQFLIQYYNGEERAKGNILERFSAQQFPDLHSELNLSSLELGDSALYFCASSVESGENYEQYFGPGTRLTVT.

V and J are TRBV7-3 and TRBJ2-1; 11 nucleotides align to TRBD1. This CDR3 region has 15 residues. The V gene end was trimmed by 3 bases and the J gene end by 9 bases; junction bases not matched to a gene: 7. Looked up from germline, CDR1 is SGHTA and CDR2 is FQGTGA. This chain's CDR3 is CASSLGQGDLAEQFF. DNA for the CDR3: TGTGCCAGCAGCTTGGGACAGGGGGATCTGGCTGAGCAGTTCTTC.

The chain uses TRBV2 and TRBJ1-1, with D possibly TRBD1 on 6 matching bases. The germline V and J ends were trimmed by 6 bases and 0 bases, with 14 bases remaining between them. The length of the CDR3 is 15 residues. The germline gives CDR1 SNHLY, CDR2 FYNNEI. The CDR3 loop is CASRVRTDMNTEAFF. CDR3 sequence (DNA): TGTGCCAGCAGAGTCAGGACAGACATGAACACTGAAGCTTTCTTT.

The chain combines TRBV5-1 with TRBJ2-1; TRBD2 matches at 11 bases. J lost 8 bases, V lost 0 bases, and 16 bases had no gene match. CDR3 size: 19 residues. CDR1 is SGHRS and CDR2 is YFSETQ in the germline V gene. The CDR3 sequence: CASSLAVGLAGGNRYEQFF. In nucleotides, the CDR3 is TGCGCCAGCAGCTTGGCGGTAGGGCTAGCGGGGGGAAACAGGTATGAGCAGTTCTTC.

This clone has a handful of counts. The chain combines TRBV5-1 with TRBJ2-5, with D perhaps TRBD1 (5 bases). The CDR3 consists of 14 residues. V lost 7 bases and J lost 0, with 13 bases in between. CDR1 is SGHRS and CDR2 is YFSETQ in the germline V gene. The chain's CDR3 is CASSPQGNQETQYF. CDR3 bases: TGCGCCAGCTCCCCCCAGGGAAACCAAGAGACCCAGTACTTC.